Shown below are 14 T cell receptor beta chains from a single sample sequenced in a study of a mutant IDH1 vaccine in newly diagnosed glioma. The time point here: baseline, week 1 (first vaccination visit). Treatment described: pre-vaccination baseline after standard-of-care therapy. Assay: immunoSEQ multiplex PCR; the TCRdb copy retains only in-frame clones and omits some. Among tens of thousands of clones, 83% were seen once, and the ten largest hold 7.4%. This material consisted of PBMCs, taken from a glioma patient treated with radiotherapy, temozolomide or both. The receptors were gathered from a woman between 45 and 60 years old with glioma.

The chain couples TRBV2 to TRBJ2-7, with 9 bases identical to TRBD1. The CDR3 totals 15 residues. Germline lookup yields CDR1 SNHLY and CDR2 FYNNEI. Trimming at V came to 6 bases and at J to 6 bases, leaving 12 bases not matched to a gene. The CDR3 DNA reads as TGTGCCAGCAGGACAAGTCCGGACAGGGGATTCGAGCAGTACTTC. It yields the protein CASRTSPDRGFEQYF.

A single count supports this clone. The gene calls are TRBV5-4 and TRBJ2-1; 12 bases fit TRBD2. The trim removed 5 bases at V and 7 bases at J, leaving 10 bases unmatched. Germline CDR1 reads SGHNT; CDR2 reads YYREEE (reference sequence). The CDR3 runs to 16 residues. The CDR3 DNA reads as TGTGCCAGCAGACCCCCTAGCGGGGGGGCCCTAAATGAGCAGTTCTTC. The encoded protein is CASRPPSGGALNEQFF. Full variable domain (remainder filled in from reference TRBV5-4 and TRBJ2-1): ETGVTQSPTHLIKTRGQQVTLRCSSQSGHNTVSWYQQALGQGPQFIFQYYREEENGRGNFPPRFSGLQFPNYSSELNVNALELDDSALYLCASRPPSGGALNEQFFGPGTRLTVL.

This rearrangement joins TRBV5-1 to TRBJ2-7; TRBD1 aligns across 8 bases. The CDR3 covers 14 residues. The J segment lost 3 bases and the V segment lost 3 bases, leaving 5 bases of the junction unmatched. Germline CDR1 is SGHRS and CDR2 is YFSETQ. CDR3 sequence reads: CASSSWTGIYEQYF. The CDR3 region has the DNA TGCGCCAGCAGCTCGTGGACAGGGATCTACGAGCAGTACTTC.

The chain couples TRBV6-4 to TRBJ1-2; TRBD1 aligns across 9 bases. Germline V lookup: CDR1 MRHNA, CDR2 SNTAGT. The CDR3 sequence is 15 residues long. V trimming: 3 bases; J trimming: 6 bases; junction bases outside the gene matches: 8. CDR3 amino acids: CASSEDWTGANGYTF. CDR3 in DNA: TGTGCCAGCAGTGAAGATTGGACAGGGGCGAATGGCTACACCTTC.

As DNA, the CDR3 is TGTGCCAGCAGCCGAACTCTCAATAATGAAAAACTGTTTTTT. Translation gives CASSRTLNNEKLFF. The rearrangement joins TRBV7-6 to TRBJ1-4, with D uncertain. V gave up 5 bases and J gave up 4 bases, with 11 bases separating them. The CDR3 sequence is 14 residues long. Germline V gene data show CDR1 as SGHVS and CDR2 as FNYEAQ.

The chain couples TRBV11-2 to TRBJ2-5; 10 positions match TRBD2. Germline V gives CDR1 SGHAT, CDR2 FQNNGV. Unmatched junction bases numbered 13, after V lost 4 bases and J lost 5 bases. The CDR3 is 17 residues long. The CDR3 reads CASSSGPLAGVYETQYF. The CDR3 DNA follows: TGTGCCAGCAGCTCCGGACCCCTAGCGGGGGTCTACGAGACCCAGTACTTC. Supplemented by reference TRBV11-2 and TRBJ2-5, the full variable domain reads EAGVAQSPRYKIIEKRQSVAFWCNPISGHATLYWYQQILGQGPKLLIQFQNNGVVDDSQLPKDRFSAERLKGVDSTLKIQPAKLEDSAVYLCASSSGPLAGVYETQYFGPGTRLLVL.

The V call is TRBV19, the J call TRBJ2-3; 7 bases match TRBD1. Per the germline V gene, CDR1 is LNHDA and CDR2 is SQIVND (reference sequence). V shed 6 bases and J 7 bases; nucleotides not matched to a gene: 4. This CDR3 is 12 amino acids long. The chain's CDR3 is CASSPTGNTQYF. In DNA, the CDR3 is TGTGCCAGTAGCCCGACAGGGAATACGCAGTATTTT.

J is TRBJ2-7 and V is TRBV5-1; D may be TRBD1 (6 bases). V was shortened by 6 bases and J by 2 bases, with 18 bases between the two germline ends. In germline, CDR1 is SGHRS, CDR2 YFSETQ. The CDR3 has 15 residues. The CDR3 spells CASTLPKGDPYEQYF. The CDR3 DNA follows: TGCGCCAGCACCCTACCGAAGGGGGATCCCTACGAGCAGTACTTC.

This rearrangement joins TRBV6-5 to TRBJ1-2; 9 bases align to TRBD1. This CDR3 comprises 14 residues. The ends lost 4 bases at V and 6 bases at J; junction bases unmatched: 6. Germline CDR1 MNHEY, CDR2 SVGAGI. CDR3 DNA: TGTGCCAGCAGTTCTACAGGGGGCGCGGATGGCTACACCTTC. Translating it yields CASSSTGGADGYTF.

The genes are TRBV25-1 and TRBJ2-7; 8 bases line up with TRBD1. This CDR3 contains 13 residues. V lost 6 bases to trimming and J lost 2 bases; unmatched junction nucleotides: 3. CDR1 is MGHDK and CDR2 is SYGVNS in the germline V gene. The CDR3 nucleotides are TGTGCCAGCAGGGACAGGGATACCTACGAGCAGTACTTC. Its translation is CASRDRDTYEQYF.

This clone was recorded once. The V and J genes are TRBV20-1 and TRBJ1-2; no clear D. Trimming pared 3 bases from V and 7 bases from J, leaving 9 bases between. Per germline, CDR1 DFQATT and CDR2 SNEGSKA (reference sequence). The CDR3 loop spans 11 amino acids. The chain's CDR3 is CSASRTPGYTF. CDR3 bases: TGCAGTGCTAGCAGGACCCCTGGCTACACCTTC.

CDR3 DNA: TGTGCCAGTAGTATCCGGGACAGGGGCAGCACTGAAGCTTTCTTT. This codes for CASSIRDRGSTEAFF. V is TRBV19 and J is TRBJ1-1; TRBD1 matches 10 bases. With 3 bases clipped from V and 4 bases from J, the junction kept 5 bases outside the gene matches. This CDR3 contains 15 residues. The V gene's germline CDR1 is LNHDA and CDR2 SQIVND (reference sequence).

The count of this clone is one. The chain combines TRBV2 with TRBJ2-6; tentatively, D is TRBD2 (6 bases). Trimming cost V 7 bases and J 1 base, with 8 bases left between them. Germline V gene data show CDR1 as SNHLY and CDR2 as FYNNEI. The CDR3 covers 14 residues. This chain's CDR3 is CASMEGSGANVLTF. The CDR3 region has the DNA TGTGCCAGCATGGAGGGATCTGGGGCCAACGTCCTGACTTTC.

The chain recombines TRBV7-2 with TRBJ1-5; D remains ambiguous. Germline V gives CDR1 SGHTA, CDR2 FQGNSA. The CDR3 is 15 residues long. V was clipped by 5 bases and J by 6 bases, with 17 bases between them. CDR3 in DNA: TGTGCCAGCAGCCCGGAAACCGGGCTGGGTCAGCCCCAGCATTTT. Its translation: CASSPETGLGQPQHF.